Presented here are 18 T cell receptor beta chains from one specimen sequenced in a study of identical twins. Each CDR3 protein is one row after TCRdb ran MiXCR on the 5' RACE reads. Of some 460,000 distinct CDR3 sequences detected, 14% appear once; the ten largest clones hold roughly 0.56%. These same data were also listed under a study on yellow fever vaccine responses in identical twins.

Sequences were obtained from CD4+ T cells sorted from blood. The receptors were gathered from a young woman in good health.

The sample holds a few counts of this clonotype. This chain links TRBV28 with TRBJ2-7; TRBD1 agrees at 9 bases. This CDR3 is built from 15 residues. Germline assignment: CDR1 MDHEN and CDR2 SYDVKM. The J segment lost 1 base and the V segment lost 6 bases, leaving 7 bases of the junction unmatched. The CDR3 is CASRKPGQGSYEQYF. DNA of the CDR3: TGTGCCAGCAGAAAACCGGGACAGGGATCCTACGAGCAGTACTTC.

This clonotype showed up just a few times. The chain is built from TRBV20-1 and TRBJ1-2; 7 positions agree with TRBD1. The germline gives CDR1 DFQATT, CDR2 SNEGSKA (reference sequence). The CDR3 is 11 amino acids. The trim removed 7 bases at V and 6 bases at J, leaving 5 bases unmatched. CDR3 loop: CSVETGNGYTF. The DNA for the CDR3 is TGCAGTGTAGAGACAGGGAATGGCTACACCTTC.

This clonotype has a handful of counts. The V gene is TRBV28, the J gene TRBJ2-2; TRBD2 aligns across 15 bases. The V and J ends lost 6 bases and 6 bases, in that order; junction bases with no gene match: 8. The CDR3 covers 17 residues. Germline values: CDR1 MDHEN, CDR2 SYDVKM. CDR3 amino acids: CASRGLAGGQFPGELFF. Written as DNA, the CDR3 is TGTGCCAGCAGAGGACTAGCGGGGGGGCAATTCCCCGGGGAGCTGTTTTTT.

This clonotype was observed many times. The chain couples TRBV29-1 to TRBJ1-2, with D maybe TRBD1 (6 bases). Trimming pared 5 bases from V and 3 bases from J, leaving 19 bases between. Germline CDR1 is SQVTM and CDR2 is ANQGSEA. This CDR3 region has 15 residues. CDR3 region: CSVYIPGQVDYGYTF. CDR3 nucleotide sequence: TGCAGCGTTTACATACCGGGACAAGTCGACTATGGCTACACCTTC.

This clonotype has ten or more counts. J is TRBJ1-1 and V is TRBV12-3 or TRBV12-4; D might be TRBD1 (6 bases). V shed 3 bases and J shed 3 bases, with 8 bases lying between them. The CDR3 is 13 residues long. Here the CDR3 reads CASSFGGHTEAFF. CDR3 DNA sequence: TGTGCCAGCAGTTTCGGGGGCCACACTGAAGCTTTCTTT.

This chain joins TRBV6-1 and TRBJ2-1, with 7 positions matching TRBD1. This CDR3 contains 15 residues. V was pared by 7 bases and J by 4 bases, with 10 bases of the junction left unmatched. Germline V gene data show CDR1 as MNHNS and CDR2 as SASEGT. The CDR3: CASTLGQSNYNEQFF. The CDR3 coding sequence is TGTGCCAGCACCCTGGGACAGTCAAATTACAATGAGCAGTTCTTC.

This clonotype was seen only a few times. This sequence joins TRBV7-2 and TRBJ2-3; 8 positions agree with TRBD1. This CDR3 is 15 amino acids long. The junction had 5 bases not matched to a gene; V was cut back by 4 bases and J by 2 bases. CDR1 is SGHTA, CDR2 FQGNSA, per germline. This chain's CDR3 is CASSYRQGNTDTQYF. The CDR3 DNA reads TGTGCCAGCAGCTACCGACAGGGGAACACAGATACGCAGTATTTT.

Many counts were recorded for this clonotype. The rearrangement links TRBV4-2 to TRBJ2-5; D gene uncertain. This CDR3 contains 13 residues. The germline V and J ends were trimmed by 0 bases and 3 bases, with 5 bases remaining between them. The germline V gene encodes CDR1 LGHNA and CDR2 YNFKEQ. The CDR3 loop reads CASSQDTEETQYF. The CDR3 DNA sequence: TGTGCCAGCAGCCAAGATACCGAAGAGACCCAGTACTTC.

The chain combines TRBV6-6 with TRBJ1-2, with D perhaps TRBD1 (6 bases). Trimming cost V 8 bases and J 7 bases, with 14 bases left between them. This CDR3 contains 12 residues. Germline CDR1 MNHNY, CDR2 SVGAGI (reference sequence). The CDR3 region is CASRGGGGGYTF. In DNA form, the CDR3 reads TGTGCCAGCCGAGGGGGGGGAGGTGGCTACACCTTC.

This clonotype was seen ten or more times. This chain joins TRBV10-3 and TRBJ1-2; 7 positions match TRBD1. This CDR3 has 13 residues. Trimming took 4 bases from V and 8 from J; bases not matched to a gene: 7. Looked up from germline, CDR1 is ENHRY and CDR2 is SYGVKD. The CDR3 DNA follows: TGTGCCATCAGTGGGACAGGTACCGAAGGCTACACCTTC. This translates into CAISGTGTEGYTF.

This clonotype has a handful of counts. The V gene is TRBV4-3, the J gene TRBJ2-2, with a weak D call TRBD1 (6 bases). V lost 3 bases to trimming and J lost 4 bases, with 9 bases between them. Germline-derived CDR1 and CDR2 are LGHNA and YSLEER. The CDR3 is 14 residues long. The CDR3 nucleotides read TGCGCCAGCAGCCATCCACAGGGCACCGGGGAGCTGTTTTTT. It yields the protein CASSHPQGTGELFF.

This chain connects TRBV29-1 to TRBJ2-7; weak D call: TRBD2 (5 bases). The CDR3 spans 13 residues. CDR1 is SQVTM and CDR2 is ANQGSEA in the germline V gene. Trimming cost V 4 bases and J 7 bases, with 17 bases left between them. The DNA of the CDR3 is TGCAGCGTTGTTCGGGGTGGGATGGGGGAGCAGTACTTC. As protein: CSVVRGGMGEQYF.

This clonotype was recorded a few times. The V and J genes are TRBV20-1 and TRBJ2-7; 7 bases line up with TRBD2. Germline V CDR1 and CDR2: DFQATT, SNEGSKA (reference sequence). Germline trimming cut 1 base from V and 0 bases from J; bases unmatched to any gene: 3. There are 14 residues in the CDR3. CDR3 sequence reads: CSARGLAVSYEQYF. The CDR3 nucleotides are TGCAGTGCTAGAGGGCTAGCGGTCTCCTACGAGCAGTACTTC.

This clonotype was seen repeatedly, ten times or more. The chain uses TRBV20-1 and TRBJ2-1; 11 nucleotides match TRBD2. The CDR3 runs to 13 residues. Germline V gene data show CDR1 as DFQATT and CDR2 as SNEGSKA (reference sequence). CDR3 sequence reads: CSPSGRLYNEQFF. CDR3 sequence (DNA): TGCAGCCCTAGCGGGAGGCTTTACAATGAGCAGTTCTTC.

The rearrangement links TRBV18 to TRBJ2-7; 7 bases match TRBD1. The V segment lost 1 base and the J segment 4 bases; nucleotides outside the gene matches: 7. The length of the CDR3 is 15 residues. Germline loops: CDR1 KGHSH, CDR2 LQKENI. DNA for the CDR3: TGTGCCAGCTCACCACGGACAGGTAGATGGTACGAGCAGTACTTC. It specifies CASSPRTGRWYEQYF.

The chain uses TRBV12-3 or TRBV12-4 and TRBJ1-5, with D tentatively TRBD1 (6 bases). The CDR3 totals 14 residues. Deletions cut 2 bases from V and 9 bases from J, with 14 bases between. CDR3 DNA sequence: TGTGCCAGCAGTTTAACAGGGCCGCGATCGCCCCAGCATTTT. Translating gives CASSLTGPRSPQHF.

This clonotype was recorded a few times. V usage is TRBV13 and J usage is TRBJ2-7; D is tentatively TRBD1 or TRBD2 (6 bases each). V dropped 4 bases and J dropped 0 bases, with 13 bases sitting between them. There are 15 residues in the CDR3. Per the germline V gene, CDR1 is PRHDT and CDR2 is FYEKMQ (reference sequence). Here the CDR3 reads CASSSRGQSSYEQYF. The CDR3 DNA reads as TGTGCCAGCAGCTCCCGGGGGCAGAGCTCCTACGAGCAGTACTTC.

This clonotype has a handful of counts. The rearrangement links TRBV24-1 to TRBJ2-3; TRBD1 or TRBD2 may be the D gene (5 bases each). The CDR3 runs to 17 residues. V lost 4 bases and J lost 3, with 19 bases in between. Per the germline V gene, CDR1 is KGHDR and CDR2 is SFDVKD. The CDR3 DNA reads TGTGCCACCAGTGACACGGGACCCCGCTTCCGAACAGATACGCAGTATTTT. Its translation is CATSDTGPRFRTDTQYF.